The present T cell receptor (beta chain) was sequenced within a study of blood T cells in healthy people across ages. Findings and limits, study-wide: It was held that the diversity estimates obtained from one million T cells were underestimates. Higher naive T cell percentage went strongly together with higher TCR beta diversity.

Concerning this clonotype itself: As yet, its antigen is unknown.

PCR was performed a second time for roughly 7 to 11 cycles using a sample-barcoded 5' primer and a J-beta primer mix. Every molecule of cDNA carried a tag from a template-switch adaptor with 12 random nucleotides. TCRdb fed the 5' RACE reads into MiXCR, producing one record per CDR3 protein. Among around 1.7 million distinct CDR3 sequences listed, about 28% were seen once. V trimming: 5 bases; J trimming: 4 bases; junction bases outside the gene matches: 13. There are 17 residues in the CDR3. Germline CDR1 SGHTA, CDR2 FQGNSA. V usage is TRBV7-2 and J usage is TRBJ2-1, with 8 nucleotides matching TRBD1. Sequenced input: blood. The receptor was derived from a woman in her 30s in good health. The CDR3, as DNA: TGTGCCAGCAGCCTCCGGGACAGGAGGGGAACTTACAATGAGCAGTTCTTC. This translates into CASSLRDRRGTYNEQFF.